This T cell receptor (beta chain) was sequenced in a study of CD8 T cells in ankylosing spondylitis. Whole-study findings and limits: According to the report, clones linked to the disease were significantly enriched in matched synovial fluid samples taken from ankylosing spondylitis patients. Typical of ankylosing spondylitis blood, it appeared, was a TCR beta motif of eight highly homologous variants. Past research had described some motif variants in reactive arthritis synovial fluid and blood.

Generation of TCR beta libraries employed quantitative 5'-RACE incorporating molecular barcodes. One entry per CDR3 protein results from TCRdb running MiXCR on the 5' RACE reads. This sample has approximately 540,000 distinct CDR3 sequences, with about an eighth found just once. Note on this clonotype: Antigen: not known.

V shed 0 bases and J 7 bases; nucleotides not matched to a gene: 7. CDR1 is SGHAT and CDR2 is FQNNGV in the germline V gene. This CDR3 contains 16 residues. Sequencing was done on a sample of blood, either unsorted or a sorted T cell fraction (not recorded which). This chain links TRBV11-2 with TRBJ1-4; 8 nucleotides agree with TRBD1. The TCR comes from a male donor with ankylosing spondylitis. CDR3 coding DNA: TGTGCCAGCAGCTTAGAATGGACAGGGTTCGGTGAAAAACTGTTTTTT. It encodes CASSLEWTGFGEKLFF.